The rows below give T cell receptor beta chains drawn from one sample of a study of blood T cell repertoires in COVID-19. Libraries were prepared by immunoSEQ multiplex PCR; TCRdb keeps only in-frame clonotypes and omits some of them. The data contain 100,000 to 150,000 clones, 75% to 90% of them singletons. Sequencing used peripheral blood. These receptors came from a man between 60 and 75 years old with COVID-19, enrolled during active disease. Each CDR3 is given with its conserved first and last residue. The order of the fields is J gene, clone size, D gene, V gene, CDR3 DNA, CDR3 protein. A D gene is named only where the DNA matches it firmly. The listing skips clone size in some rows; elsewhere it reads once, few, many or a size class.

j_gene: TRBJ1-1; abundance: once; d_gene: TRBD1; v_gene: TRBV6-5; CDR3nt: TGTGCCAGCAGTTCGGAGACAGGGAATGAAGCTTTCTTT; CDR3aa: CASSSETGNEAFF
j_gene: TRBJ1-6; abundance: NA; d_gene: TRBD1; v_gene: TRBV5-1; CDR3nt: TGCGCCAGCAGCTCCGAGGGACAGGGTAGGGGGTCACCCCTCCACTTT; CDR3aa: CASSSEGQGRGSPLHF
j_gene: TRBJ1-2; abundance: NA; d_gene: TRBD1; v_gene: TRBV29-1; CDR3nt: TGCAGTGGAGGGGACAGGGGGCAGGTGAGGGGCTACACCTTC; CDR3aa: CSGGDRGQVRGYTF
j_gene: TRBJ1-5; abundance: NA; d_gene: TRBD1; v_gene: TRBV29-1; CDR3nt: TGCAGCGTCTCCGGAGGGACAGGCCTCAATCAGCCCCAGCATTTT; CDR3aa: CSVSGGTGLNQPQHF
j_gene: TRBJ1-6; abundance: few; d_gene: NA; v_gene: TRBV27; CDR3nt: TGTGCCAGCAGTACGACACCTCGGGGCTCCTATAATTCACCCCTCCACTTT; CDR3aa: CASSTTPRGSYNSPLHF
j_gene: TRBJ2-7; abundance: NA; d_gene: NA; v_gene: TRBV11-2; CDR3nt: TGTGCCAGCAGCCTTAGACAGGCGTCCTACGAGCAGTACTTC; CDR3aa: CASSLRQASYEQYF
j_gene: TRBJ2-7; abundance: NA; d_gene: TRBD1; v_gene: TRBV19; CDR3nt: TGTGCCAGTGGGACAGGGTTCTACGAGCAGTACTTC; CDR3aa: CASGTGFYEQYF
j_gene: TRBJ1-2; abundance: NA; d_gene: TRBD1; v_gene: TRBV5-1; CDR3nt: TGCGCCAGCAGCTTGGGGGACAGAATTGGTGGCTACACCTTC; CDR3aa: CASSLGDRIGGYTF
j_gene: TRBJ1-1; abundance: NA; d_gene: NA; v_gene: TRBV2; CDR3nt: TGTGCCAGCAGTGCGGCGGAAAACACTGAAGCTTTCTTT; CDR3aa: CASSAAENTEAFF
j_gene: TRBJ1-1; abundance: NA; d_gene: NA; v_gene: TRBV6-5; CDR3nt: TGTGCCAGCAGGACCGGGACAAGGAACACTGAAGCTTTCTTT; CDR3aa: CASRTGTRNTEAFF
j_gene: TRBJ1-6; abundance: NA; d_gene: TRBD1; v_gene: TRBV6-5; CDR3nt: TGTGCCAGCAGCGGACAGGGGGGTGTCTCACCCCTCCACTTT; CDR3aa: CASSGQGGVSPLHF
j_gene: TRBJ2-5; abundance: NA; d_gene: NA; v_gene: TRBV7-3; CDR3nt: TGTGCCAGCAGCCAGGGGATCCAAGAGACCCAGTACTTC; CDR3aa: CASSQGIQETQYF
j_gene: TRBJ1-3; abundance: NA; d_gene: NA; v_gene: TRBV4-1; CDR3nt: TGCGCCAGCAGCCAAGAGGGGGGGCAGCCTGGAAACACCATATATTTT; CDR3aa: CASSQEGGQPGNTIYF
j_gene: TRBJ1-4; abundance: NA; d_gene: NA; v_gene: TRBV28; CDR3nt: TGTGCCAGCAGTGAGCATACCCCAACTAATGAAAAACTGTTTTTT; CDR3aa: CASSEHTPTNEKLFF
j_gene: TRBJ2-5; abundance: NA; d_gene: TRBD1; v_gene: TRBV5-1; CDR3nt: TGCGCCAGCAGCCGCGGACAGGGAGGAGAGACCCAGTACTTC; CDR3aa: CASSRGQGGETQYF
j_gene: TRBJ1-5; abundance: NA; d_gene: NA; v_gene: TRBV4-2; CDR3nt: TGTGCCAGCAGCCTAACCTCTCCCCAGGAGCCCCAGCATTTT; CDR3aa: CASSLTSPQEPQHF
j_gene: TRBJ1-1; abundance: NA; d_gene: TRBD1; v_gene: TRBV7-8; CDR3nt: TGTGCCAGCAGCGAGACAGGGCTGAACACTGAAGCTTTCTTT; CDR3aa: CASSETGLNTEAFF
j_gene: TRBJ1-1; abundance: NA; d_gene: NA; v_gene: TRBV6-5; CDR3nt: TGTGCCAGCAGCCCCCCTCGGGGGACTGAAGCTTTCTTT; CDR3aa: CASSPPRGTEAFF
j_gene: TRBJ1-2; abundance: NA; d_gene: TRBD1; v_gene: TRBV27; CDR3nt: TGTGCCAGCACCCCGGACAGGGTGTATGGCTACACCTTC; CDR3aa: CASTPDRVYGYTF
j_gene: TRBJ2-3; abundance: NA; d_gene: NA; v_gene: TRBV14; CDR3nt: TGTGCCAGCAGCCATGCGGGGCGGAGCACAGATACGCAGTATTTT; CDR3aa: CASSHAGRSTDTQYF
j_gene: TRBJ2-6; abundance: NA; d_gene: TRBD1; v_gene: TRBV27; CDR3nt: TGTGCCAGCAGTGGGTACGGGACAGGGGCGATTGGGGCCAACGTCCTGACTTTC; CDR3aa: CASSGYGTGAIGANVLTF
j_gene: TRBJ2-1; abundance: NA; d_gene: TRBD2; v_gene: TRBV5-1; CDR3nt: TGCGCCAGCAGTCCCAGCGGGGCTTCCAATGAGCAGTTCTTC; CDR3aa: CASSPSGASNEQFF
j_gene: TRBJ1-1; abundance: NA; d_gene: NA; v_gene: TRBV10-3; CDR3nt: TGTGCCATCAGAATAAACGGACAGAGAGAAGCTTTCTTT; CDR3aa: CAIRINGQREAFF
j_gene: TRBJ1-1; abundance: NA; d_gene: TRBD1; v_gene: TRBV5-6; CDR3nt: TGTGCCAGCAGCACGTGGGACAGATCGAACACTGAAGCTTTCTTT; CDR3aa: CASSTWDRSNTEAFF
j_gene: TRBJ2-7; abundance: NA; d_gene: NA; v_gene: TRBV6-2/TRBV6-3; CDR3nt: TGTGCCAGCAGTTACCCCGGTCAGGCTACCTACGAGCAGTACTTC; CDR3aa: CASSYPGQATYEQYF
j_gene: TRBJ1-1; abundance: NA; d_gene: NA; v_gene: TRBV5-1; CDR3nt: TGCGCCAGCAGGTCGACAGGCGCCAACACTGAAGCTTTCTTT; CDR3aa: CASRSTGANTEAFF
j_gene: TRBJ1-1; abundance: NA; d_gene: NA; v_gene: TRBV5-1; CDR3nt: TGCGCCAGCAGCAGATCAGGGCCCACACCGTACACTGAAGCTTTCTTT; CDR3aa: CASSRSGPTPYTEAFF
j_gene: TRBJ1-1; abundance: NA; d_gene: NA; v_gene: TRBV7-3; CDR3nt: TGTGCCAGCAGCACAGACGGCAAGAACACTGAAGCTTTCTTT; CDR3aa: CASSTDGKNTEAFF
j_gene: TRBJ2-5; abundance: NA; d_gene: NA; v_gene: TRBV5-4; CDR3nt: TGTGCCAGCAGCTTGGTAGCAGGGCGCCAAGAGACCCAGTACTTC; CDR3aa: CASSLVAGRQETQYF
j_gene: TRBJ2-1; abundance: once; d_gene: TRBD2; v_gene: TRBV7-2; CDR3nt: TGTGCCAGCAGCTTAGTTGTTAGCGGGGGGCCCGAGCAGTTCTTC; CDR3aa: CASSLVVSGGPEQFF
j_gene: TRBJ1-2; abundance: NA; d_gene: NA; v_gene: TRBV2; CDR3nt: TGTGCCAGCAGTGCCCGTTCTGGAGGTGATATAGCCTACACCTTC; CDR3aa: CASSARSGGDIAYTF
j_gene: TRBJ1-2; abundance: NA; d_gene: NA; v_gene: TRBV5-4; CDR3nt: TGTGCCAGCAGCTTGGCCGGGGGAGGTAGCTATGGCTACACCTTC; CDR3aa: CASSLAGGGSYGYTF
j_gene: TRBJ1-2; abundance: NA; d_gene: NA; v_gene: TRBV5-4; CDR3nt: TGTGCCAGCAGCTTGGTTGGGGAGGGCTACACCTTC; CDR3aa: CASSLVGEGYTF
j_gene: TRBJ2-7; abundance: once; d_gene: TRBD1; v_gene: TRBV28; CDR3nt: TGTGCCAGCAGTGCCCCCGGGACAGGAAAGGGTTACGAGCAGTACTTC; CDR3aa: CASSAPGTGKGYEQYF
j_gene: TRBJ1-2; abundance: NA; d_gene: TRBD1; v_gene: TRBV7-9; CDR3nt: TGTGCCAGCAGCTTAGAACAGGGGTCGGAGGGCTACACCTTC; CDR3aa: CASSLEQGSEGYTF
j_gene: TRBJ2-7; abundance: few; d_gene: TRBD1; v_gene: TRBV6-5; CDR3nt: TGTGCCAGCAGTCAGACAGGGGGGGGCGAGCAGTACTTC; CDR3aa: CASSQTGGGEQYF
j_gene: TRBJ2-3; abundance: NA; d_gene: NA; v_gene: TRBV18; CDR3nt: TGTGCCAGCTCACCACTCCCTGGAGGGATAGATACGCAGTATTTT; CDR3aa: CASSPLPGGIDTQYF
j_gene: TRBJ2-7; abundance: NA; d_gene: NA; v_gene: TRBV5-6; CDR3nt: TGTGCCAGCAGTTTGCCGGGACTTCGTGCCTACGAGCAGTACTTC; CDR3aa: CASSLPGLRAYEQYF
j_gene: TRBJ1-4; abundance: once; d_gene: TRBD1; v_gene: TRBV7-8; CDR3nt: TGTGCCAGCAGCTTAGGGGCCGGGACAGGGAGGGAAAAACTGTTTTTT; CDR3aa: CASSLGAGTGREKLFF
j_gene: TRBJ2-2; abundance: NA; d_gene: NA; v_gene: TRBV19; CDR3nt: TGTGCCAGTAGTATTGTACCGAACACCGGGGAACTGTTTTTT; CDR3aa: CASSIVPNTGELFF
j_gene: TRBJ2-3; abundance: NA; d_gene: NA; v_gene: TRBV19; CDR3nt: TGTGCCAGTGAACCGGGACACTCTAGCACAGATACGCAGTATTTT; CDR3aa: CASEPGHSSTDTQYF
j_gene: TRBJ2-5; abundance: NA; d_gene: TRBD1; v_gene: TRBV24-1; CDR3nt: TGTGCCACCAGTGATGCCGGGACAGGGGGCGAGGAGACCCAGTACTTC; CDR3aa: CATSDAGTGGEETQYF
j_gene: TRBJ1-5; abundance: NA; d_gene: NA; v_gene: TRBV30; CDR3nt: TGTGCCTGGAAAGGGGGTTATGGCAATCAGCCCCAGCATTTT; CDR3aa: CAWKGGYGNQPQHF
j_gene: TRBJ2-2; abundance: NA; d_gene: NA; v_gene: TRBV20-1; CDR3nt: TGCAGTGCTAGTACAGGGTACGGCGGGGAGCTGTTTTTT; CDR3aa: CSASTGYGGELFF
j_gene: TRBJ1-1; abundance: NA; d_gene: TRBD1; v_gene: TRBV12-5; CDR3nt: TGTGCTAGTGGTCAGACTGGGGGGACAGGGGGAGAAGCTTTCTTT; CDR3aa: CASGQTGGTGGEAFF
j_gene: TRBJ2-2; abundance: NA; d_gene: NA; v_gene: TRBV2; CDR3nt: TGTGCCAGCAGTGAACCAGACAGCCCAGCGAACACCGGGGAGCTGTTTTTT; CDR3aa: CASSEPDSPANTGELFF
j_gene: TRBJ2-3; abundance: NA; d_gene: TRBD2; v_gene: TRBV5-4; CDR3nt: TGTGCCAGCAGCTTGGGGGGGGGTCGGACAGATACGCAGTATTTT; CDR3aa: CASSLGGGRTDTQYF
j_gene: TRBJ2-7; abundance: NA; d_gene: TRBD1; v_gene: TRBV5-4; CDR3nt: TGTGCCAGCAGCCCGTTAGGGGACAGGGAAGGCGAGCAGTACTTC; CDR3aa: CASSPLGDREGEQYF
j_gene: TRBJ1-1; abundance: NA; d_gene: NA; v_gene: TRBV30; CDR3nt: TGTGCCTGGAGTAGGGGAGGGGGGATGAACACTGAAGCTTTCTTT; CDR3aa: CAWSRGGGMNTEAFF
j_gene: TRBJ2-2; abundance: NA; d_gene: NA; v_gene: TRBV19; CDR3nt: TGTGCCAGTAGTCCGGACACCGGGGAGCTGTTTTTT; CDR3aa: CASSPDTGELFF
j_gene: TRBJ1-5; abundance: NA; d_gene: TRBD1; v_gene: TRBV18; CDR3nt: TGTGCCAGCTCACTGGGACAGTCAAGCAATCAGCCCCAGCATTTT; CDR3aa: CASSLGQSSNQPQHF
j_gene: TRBJ2-7; abundance: NA; d_gene: NA; v_gene: TRBV3-1/TRBV3-2; CDR3nt: TGTGCCAGCAGCCAGCCACGGAGGGGAGTGTACGAGCAGTACTTC; CDR3aa: CASSQPRRGVYEQYF
j_gene: TRBJ2-1; abundance: NA; d_gene: NA; v_gene: TRBV6-5; CDR3nt: TGTGCCAGCACTTCAGGCGCAACCGGCTACAATGAGCAGTTCTTC; CDR3aa: CASTSGATGYNEQFF
j_gene: TRBJ2-3; abundance: NA; d_gene: NA; v_gene: TRBV5-1; CDR3nt: TGCGCCAGCAGCTTGGACAGGCCTACAGATACGCAGTATTTT; CDR3aa: CASSLDRPTDTQYF
j_gene: TRBJ2-7; abundance: NA; d_gene: TRBD2; v_gene: TRBV9; CDR3nt: TGTGCCAGCAGCCAGAGCGGGACTAGCGGCTCCTACGAGCAGTACTTC; CDR3aa: CASSQSGTSGSYEQYF